This record looks at one T cell receptor beta chain sequence and its context. The target antigen is unknown. The sample belongs to a study of cytomegalovirus exposure and HLA in healthy donors. Study results and caveats: According to a later analysis, TCR clusters from the first cohort tended to co-occur in the 100 to 150 validation repertoires.

There are 14 residues in the CDR3. Germline CDR1 is SGHNT and CDR2 is YYREEE (reference sequence). V shed 1 base and J shed 2 bases, with 10 bases lying between them. Clones were read by immunoSEQ multiplex PCR, and TCRdb kept only the in-frame ones, dropping some. The data show about 130,000 clones, with 89% seen just once and 3% to 3.5% held by the top ten. The chain carries TRBV5-4 and TRBJ2-7, with a possible D match to TRBD1 (6 bases). The clonotype originates from a man aged 25 to 40 in good health and CMV-seronegative. The sample consisted of PBMCs. DNA for the CDR3: TGTGCCAGCAGCTTGATTGAGGGGGCCTACGAGCAGTACTTC. Translating gives CASSLIEGAYEQYF.